This is a list of T cell receptor beta chains from one sample in a study of shared clonotypes between healthy human individuals. Produced via immunoSEQ multiplex PCR; TCRdb's table is partial and in-frame only. This sample has about 110,000 clones; 55% to 80% occur once, and the top ten carry 20% to 25%. Sample: memory CD8+ T cells sorted from blood. The receptors originated from a woman in her twenties or thirties in good health. The CDR3 runs from the conserved cysteine through the conserved F or W. Each record gives: CDR3 length, clone size, J gene, D gene, V gene, CDR3 DNA, CDR3 protein. The D gene is left open where the match is weak. The size entry is marked missing in some rows and otherwise reads once, few, many or a size class.

13,NA,TRBJ2-3,NA,TRBV21-1,TGTGCCAGCAGCCGCGGGGGCGGGGATACGCAGTATTTT,CASSRGGGDTQYF
15,many,TRBJ2-3,TRBD1,TRBV15,TGTGCCACCAGCAGAGGGACAGGGGGTGCAGATACGCAGTATTTT,CATSRGTGGADTQYF
20,NA,TRBJ1-5,TRBD1,TRBV19,TGTGCCAGTAGTATGCGTCCGGACAGGGGGCCCGGGGGTCTTAATCAGCCCCAGCATTTT,CASSMRPDRGPGGLNQPQHF
14,NA,TRBJ2-7,NA,TRBV18,TGTGCCAGCTCACCATGGCCTGGGCGGGACGAGCAGTACTTC,CASSPWPGRDEQYF
17,NA,TRBJ2-2,NA,TRBV14,TGTGCCAGCAGCCCACGAGGGACTTTTCCGAACACCGGGGAGCTGTTTTTT,CASSPRGTFPNTGELFF
14,NA,TRBJ1-1,NA,TRBV10-3,TGTGCCATCAGTGAGTCGGCGGGGGGTTACGAAGCTTTCTTT,CAISESAGGYEAFF
15,NA,TRBJ1-1,NA,TRBV5-8,TGTGCCAGCATCGGGTTCGTCTTGAGGAACACTGAAGCTTTCTTT,CASIGFVLRNTEAFF
19,many,TRBJ2-6,TRBD2,TRBV28,TGTGCCAGCAGTTCGTTCTGGGGTGGGGAGGGATTAGGGGCCAACGTCCTGACTTTC,CASSSFWGGEGLGANVLTF
14,NA,TRBJ1-1,NA,TRBV29-1,TGCAGCGTTGGGAGGGCTGGAGCGAACACTGAAGCTTTCTTT,CSVGRAGANTEAFF
16,NA,TRBJ2-7,TRBD2,TRBV19,TGTGCCAGTTCTCTATTAGCGGGAGGGAGTTCCTACGAGCAGTACTTC,CASSLLAGGSSYEQYF
14,NA,TRBJ1-1,NA,TRBV9,TGTGCCAGCAGCCTAAGTTGGGGTACCACTGAAGCTTTCTTT,CASSLSWGTTEAFF
14,few,TRBJ2-7,NA,TRBV2,TGTGCCAGCCGGGGGACGGGGAGCTCCTACGAGCAGTACTTC,CASRGTGSSYEQYF
19,once,TRBJ2-3,TRBD2,TRBV4-1,TGCGCCAGCAGCCGAGTCCCGGGACTAGCGGGAGGCTCCACAGATACGCAGTATTTT,CASSRVPGLAGGSTDTQYF
15,NA,TRBJ2-5,NA,TRBV7-9,TGTGCCAGCACCGACTTGACAGGAGTCCAAGAGACCCAGTACTTC,CASTDLTGVQETQYF
15,NA,TRBJ1-1,TRBD1,TRBV6-1,TGTGCCAGCAGTGAAGGGACAGGGGGGGGCACTGAAGCTTTCTTT,CASSEGTGGGTEAFF
16,NA,TRBJ1-4,NA,TRBV4-1,TGCGCCAGCAGCCAAGGTTTGAGCACAGTTAATGAAAAACTGTTTTTT,CASSQGLSTVNEKLFF
14,NA,TRBJ1-4,NA,TRBV10-3,TGTGCCATCAGTGAGACAGGGACTAATGAAAAACTGTTTTTT,CAISETGTNEKLFF
13,few,TRBJ1-4,NA,TRBV6-5,TGTGCCAGCAGTTACTGGACTGGGGAAAAACTGTTTTTT,CASSYWTGEKLFF
16,NA,TRBJ2-7,TRBD2,TRBV6-1,TGTGCCAGCAGTGCCTCCGGGACTAGCCCATTCTACGAGCAGTACTTC,CASSASGTSPFYEQYF
13,medium-sized,TRBJ1-2,TRBD1,TRBV19,TGTGCCAGTAGTCCCGGGACAGGGTTTGGCTACACCTTC,CASSPGTGFGYTF
15,NA,TRBJ1-2,NA,TRBV5-5,TGTGCCAGCAGCTTTGGACCTTTAGCTAACTATGGCTACACCTTC,CASSFGPLANYGYTF
15,NA,TRBJ2-7,NA,TRBV5-1,TGCGCCAGCAGCTTGGTAGCAAAAGGGACCTACGAGCAGTACTTC,CASSLVAKGTYEQYF
15,NA,TRBJ1-2,TRBD1,TRBV4-1,TGCGCCAGCAGCCAAGACAGGGCCAGGGGGCTTGGCTACACCTTC,CASSQDRARGLGYTF
14,few,TRBJ1-2,TRBD1,TRBV6-5,TGTGCCAGCAGCAGGGACAGGGAATTTGGTGGCTACACCTTC,CASSRDREFGGYTF
13,NA,TRBJ1-1,TRBD1,TRBV6-5,TGTGCCAGCAGTCCCCGACAGGGCACTGAAGCTTTCTTT,CASSPRQGTEAFF
14,NA,TRBJ2-7,NA,TRBV25-1,TGTGCCAGCAGTGATCCCACCGACTCCTACGAGCAGTACTTC,CASSDPTDSYEQYF
16,NA,TRBJ2-3,NA,TRBV2,TGTGCCAGCGTGTTGACCGGTGCCCCCCCCGCAGATACGCAGTATTTT,CASVLTGAPPADTQYF
15,NA,TRBJ1-5,NA,TRBV19,TGTGCCACGCGGGAATTTTTGGGGGGCAATCAGCCCCAGCATTTT,CATREFLGGNQPQHF
16,NA,TRBJ2-7,TRBD2,TRBV4-1,TGCGCCAGCAGCCACACAGGACTAGCGGGATCGTACGAGCAGTACTTC,CASSHTGLAGSYEQYF
13,once,TRBJ2-1,TRBD1,TRBV18,TGTGCCAGCTCCCCTATCACAGGGGTCGAGCAGTTCTTC,CASSPITGVEQFF
12,NA,TRBJ2-1,NA,TRBV27,TGTGCCAGCAGTTTGGGCCACAATGAGCAGTTCTTC,CASSLGHNEQFF
16,NA,TRBJ2-5,TRBD2,TRBV10-3,TGTGCCATCAGTGAACTAGCGGGAGGGCCGTATGAGACCCAGTACTTC,CAISELAGGPYETQYF
12,medium-sized,TRBJ2-7,NA,TRBV11-2,TGTGCCAGCAGCTCGACAGGATACGAGCAGTACTTC,CASSSTGYEQYF
15,NA,TRBJ2-7,NA,TRBV11-3,TGTGCCAGCAGCGACCCGAGAGGGTACGGTTACGAGCAGTACTTC,CASSDPRGYGYEQYF
17,few,TRBJ2-6,TRBD2,TRBV19,TGTGCCAGTAGTCGACTAGCGGGGCCCTCTGGGGCCAACGTCCTGACTTTC,CASSRLAGPSGANVLTF
15,NA,TRBJ2-1,NA,TRBV5-6,TGTGCCAGCAGCTTGGGGGTGGGGACAAGGGATGAGCAGTTCTTC,CASSLGVGTRDEQFF
19,NA,TRBJ2-4,NA,TRBV4-1,TGCGCCAGCAGCCAAGCTTGGGGACCCACCCAGGGGGCCAAAAACATTCAGTACTTC,CASSQAWGPTQGAKNIQYF
18,NA,TRBJ2-2,TRBD2,TRBV9,TGTGCCAGCAGCGTCGAGGGGTCAGCGGGAGGCCGTGGCGGGGAGCTGTTTTTT,CASSVEGSAGGRGGELFF
17,NA,TRBJ1-5,TRBD1,TRBV28,TGTGCCAGCAGGGGCCGGGACAGGGAAGGGTACCATCAGCCCCAGCATTTT,CASRGRDREGYHQPQHF
16,once,TRBJ2-5,TRBD1,TRBV5-4,TGTGCCAGCAGCTTGGGGACAGGGGGTACAGGGGAGACCCAGTACTTC,CASSLGTGGTGETQYF
14,NA,TRBJ2-7,TRBD1,TRBV28,TGTGCCAGCAGTTCCGGGACAGGGAACGGCGAGCAGTACTTC,CASSSGTGNGEQYF
16,NA,TRBJ1-1,NA,TRBV10-1,TGCGCCAGCAGTGAGTCGAAGGGAAAACCCAACACTGAAGCTTTCTTT,CASSESKGKPNTEAFF
17,few,TRBJ2-7,TRBD1,TRBV28,TGTGCCAGCAGTTTTTTAGGGACAGGGGAGTTATCTGACGAGCAGTACTTC,CASSFLGTGELSDEQYF
15,NA,TRBJ2-7,NA,TRBV29-1,TGCAGCGTTGACGCCGGGACGGGAAGCTCCTACGAGCAGTACTTC,CSVDAGTGSSYEQYF